The subject of this entry is one TCR beta chain. Its antigen is not known. The data are from a study of cytomegalovirus exposure and HLA in healthy donors. TCRdb keeps only in-frame clones here, not all; method: immunoSEQ multiplex PCR. The sample holds over 50,000 clones; 80% to 95% are singletons and the top ten take approximately 5%. Trimming at V came to 0 bases and at J to 1 base, leaving 2 bases not matched to a gene. This CDR3 spans 16 amino acids. CDR1 and CDR2 (germline): SGDLS, YYNGEE. Overall study findings and caveats: While the bulk of TCR sequences proved rare, some public TCRs turned up in many donors. The study flagged about 150 TCR beta chains as cytomegalovirus-associated. Confirmation in vitro established that three CMV-associated chains were specific for CMV antigens.

The V gene is TRBV9, the J gene TRBJ2-7, with 12 bases aligning to TRBD2. The sequenced sample was PBMCs. The clonotype originates from a man aged 18 to 30 in good health and CMV-seropositive. CDR3 in amino acids: CASSVGTSGVSYEQYF. The CDR3 bases are TGTGCCAGCAGCGTAGGGACTAGCGGGGTTTCCTACGAGCAGTACTTC.